The present TCR beta chain was sequenced within a study of T-cell reconstitution after alpha-beta-depleted transplantation in children. This clonotype appeared a few times. It was with unique molecular identifiers that the TCRbeta library was prepared. TCRdb recomputed calls from the PCR reads with MiXCR, one row per CDR3 protein. The repertoire holds 200,000 to 250,000 distinct CDR3 sequences, with around 9.5% as singletons. V was clipped by 0 bases and J by 4 bases, with 13 bases between them. In germline, CDR1 is MNHEY, CDR2 SVGAGI. This CDR3 spans 15 amino acids. The rearrangement links TRBV6-5 to TRBJ2-7; D gene uncertain. Sequenced here: PBMCs from the stem cell graft donor, sampled from the stem cell graft. The TCR comes from a human donor who donated a stem cell graft to a child with acute lymphoblastic leukemia. This chain's CDR3 is CASSYSTLSPYEQYF. The DNA for the CDR3 is TGTGCCAGCAGTTACTCGACATTATCACCATACGAGCAGTACTTC.